One TCR beta chain is described in this entry. The target antigen is unknown. The data are from a study of Graves' ophthalmopathy and Graves' hyperthyroidism. Germline CDR1 is SGHTA and CDR2 is FQGNSA. This CDR3 region has 16 residues. J gave up 2 bases and V 4 bases, and 7 bases lay outside the gene matches. Study conclusions and caveats: Thyroid clonotypes that were expanded above 0.001 frequency mostly also appeared in blood.

In this cohort, patients with other autoimmune diseases, uncontrolled infections, pregnancy or lactation were excluded. The diagnostic workup employed clinical symptoms, serum thyroxine, TRAb, thyroid ultrasound and orbital computed tomography. For repertoire sequencing, the TCR beta CDR3 regions were amplified from RNA transcripts. Second-round multiplex PCR came after first-round RT-PCR with HTBI primers. TCRdb re-called the multiplex PCR reads through MiXCR, storing one row per CDR3 protein. The profile shows about 500,000 distinct CDR3 sequences, under 40% of them singletons. This TCR came from an adult man with Graves' hyperthyroidism. The sample consisted of peripheral blood or thyroid tissue (not recorded which). The V call is TRBV7-2, the J call TRBJ2-2; the match to TRBD1 covers 7 bases. This chain's CDR3 is CASSSWGQKNTGELFF. For the CDR3, the DNA is TGTGCCAGCAGCTCATGGGGACAGAAAAACACCGGGGAGCTGTTTTTT. Full variable domain (rest looked up from reference TRBV7-2 and TRBJ2-2): GAGVSQSPSNKVTEKGKDVELRCDPISGHTALYWYRQSLGQGLEFLIYFQGNSAPDKSGLPSDRFSAERTGGSVSTLTIQRTQQEDSAVYLCASSSWGQKNTGELFFGEGSRLTVL.